This T cell receptor (beta chain) appears in the sequencing data of a study of blood T cell repertoires in COVID-19. On the study more broadly: The United States, Italy and Spain provided the acute and convalescent COVID-19 samples. Nucleic acid was either cDNA or gDNA, and it came from T cells, B-cell-depleted T cells, or PBMCs.

The authors' processing: Quantification of nucleated cells was approximated via reference gene primer amplification. Repertoires were generated with immunoSEQ multiplex PCR, while TCRdb's copy carries only in-frame clones and drops some. For V, J and clone size, that table is used; D and trimming come from the DNA. The profile shows approximately 150,000 clones, roughly 80% of them singletons. Input material: peripheral blood. The clonotype originates from a man aged 55 to 70 with acute or convalescent COVID-19.

The CDR3: CASKSWYAGSAEQFF. CDR3 sequence (DNA): TGTGCCAGCAAAAGTTGGTATGCGGGGTCGGCTGAGCAGTTCTTC. The chain couples TRBV6-5 to TRBJ2-1; TRBD2 might be the D (6 bases). From germline, CDR1 is MNHEY and CDR2 SVGAGI. The CDR3 runs 15 residues. The V gene lost 7 bases and the J gene lost 9 bases, with 22 bases spanning the gap.